The 32 T cell receptor beta chains below were found in one sample sequenced in a study of T cell repertoires in cytomegalovirus infection. Their target antigens are unknown. TCRdb re-called the reads through MiXCR, storing one row per CDR3 protein. There are over 25,000 distinct CDR3 sequences in the sample; about 19% occur only once, and about 82% lies in the top ten. The specimen was CD8+ T cells from cultured PBMCs, collected from culture after CMV antigen stimulation. These receptors all stem from a human donor in good health (CMV status not recorded). Some clones in this sample may be carry-over from other donors' samples.

This clonotype was recorded a few times. V gene TRBV7-8 combines with J gene TRBJ2-1, with D perhaps matching TRBD2 (5 bases). The CDR3 runs 17 residues. The germline V gene has CDR1 SGHVS and CDR2 FQNEAQ. V was shortened by 0 bases and J by 5 bases, with 17 bases between the two germline ends. The CDR3 spells CASSLAAPRGFNNEQFF. The CDR3 DNA reads TGTGCCAGCAGCTTAGCCGCTCCCCGGGGATTCAACAATGAGCAGTTCTTC.

V and J are TRBV7-6 and TRBJ1-1, with D possibly being TRBD1 (5 bases). This CDR3 contains 13 residues. Trimming pared 3 bases from V and 3 bases from J, leaving 8 bases between. The germline gives CDR1 SGHVS, CDR2 FNYEAQ. The CDR3 nucleotides read TGTGCCAGCAGCTTGGGGCAATACACTGAAGCTTTCTTT. This translates into CASSLGQYTEAFF.

V gene TRBV10-3 combines with J gene TRBJ2-7, with D perhaps matching TRBD1 (7 bases). Germline V gene sequence: CDR1 ENHRY, CDR2 SYGVKD. V gave up 2 bases and J gave up 4 bases, with 18 bases separating them. CDR3 length equals 16 residues. Here the CDR3 DNA reads TGTGCCATCAGTGAGCTTACAGGGGACTCTTTATACGAGCAGTACTTC. Translated, it gives CAISELTGDSLYEQYF.

The chain joins TRBV20-1 to TRBJ1-2; maybe TRBD1 (6 bases). Trimming took off 7 bases at V and 3 bases at J, with 15 bases between the two ends. Per germline, CDR1 DFQATT and CDR2 SNEGSKA (reference sequence). This CDR3 contains 13 residues. The CDR3 nucleotides read TGCAGTGTCAAGGGGGGGTTCGACTATGGCTACACCTTC. This encodes CSVKGGFDYGYTF.

This clonotype was seen only a few times. This chain connects TRBV2 to TRBJ2-7, with D hard to call. Germline assignment: CDR1 SNHLY and CDR2 FYNNEI. V gave up 1 base and J gave up 6 bases, with 4 bases separating them. This CDR3 is built from 11 residues. The CDR3 DNA reads as TGTGCCAGCAGTGAAGGGGGCGAGCAGTACTTC. Its translation is CASSEGGEQYF.

This chain connects TRBV6-5 to TRBJ2-1; perhaps TRBD1 as D (5 bases). CDR3 length: 16 residues. V was pared by 0 bases and J by 4 bases, with 13 bases between. Germline loops: CDR1 MNHEY, CDR2 SVGAGI. The CDR3 reads CASSYSNAGPYNEQFF. The CDR3 bases are TGTGCCAGCAGTTACTCGAACGCAGGGCCTTACAATGAGCAGTTCTTC.

This chain links TRBV7-2 with TRBJ1-5, with 7 bases identical to TRBD1. The germline gives CDR1 SGHTA, CDR2 FQGNSA. V lost 3 bases and J lost 5; bases outside the gene matches: 4. The CDR3 loop spans 14 amino acids. The CDR3 bases are TGTGCCAGCAGCTTGTCACAGGGGTATCAGCCCCAGCATTTT. Encoded protein: CASSLSQGYQPQHF.

The table lists this clonotype with a few counts. The chain has TRBV5-1 and TRBJ2-6; D not resolved. Germline V CDR1 and CDR2: SGHRS, YFSETQ. CDR3 length: 15 amino acids. V was cut by 5 bases and J by 1 base, with 10 bases left in between. CDR3 region: CASSPDWSGANVLTF. CDR3 bases: TGCGCCAGCAGTCCCGATTGGTCTGGGGCCAACGTCCTGACTTTC.

V is TRBV7-3 and J is TRBJ2-3; D is ambiguous. Trimming pared 2 bases from V and 7 bases from J, leaving 10 bases between. The CDR3 covers 13 residues. Per the germline V gene, CDR1 is SGHTA and CDR2 is FQGTGA. For the CDR3, the DNA is TGTGCCAGCAGCTTATCGACAAGCCATACGCAGTATTTT. Translating gives CASSLSTSHTQYF.

The chain links TRBV30 to TRBJ2-5; the D gene could be TRBD1 or TRBD2 (5 bases each). Trimming cost V 3 bases and J 4 bases, with 15 bases left between them. Germline V CDR1 and CDR2: GTSNPN, SVGIG (reference sequence). The CDR3 is made up of 14 amino acids. The CDR3 spells CAWRPGTEGETQYF. The DNA for the CDR3 is TGTGCCTGGAGACCCGGGACCGAGGGAGAGACCCAGTACTTC.

This clonotype appeared once. The chain combines TRBV4-3 with TRBJ1-4; D is undetermined. With 0 bases removed from V and 8 bases from J, the gap between germline ends came to 16 bases. This CDR3 contains 16 residues. The germline gives CDR1 LGHNA, CDR2 YSLEER. CDR3 sequence (DNA): TGCGCCAGCAGCCAAGAATTACGATCACTTCGCGAAAAACTGTTTTTT. This sequence encodes CASSQELRSLREKLFF.

The chain couples TRBV7-2 to TRBJ2-5, with 14 positions matching TRBD2. V was clipped by 1 base and J by 0 bases; unmatched bases: 7. The CDR3 contains 19 residues. The germline CDR1 and CDR2 sequences are SGHTA and FQGNSA. The CDR3 loop reads CASSLGGTSGSGYQETQYF. CDR3 DNA: TGTGCCAGCAGCTTAGGGGGGACTAGCGGGAGCGGGTACCAAGAGACCCAGTACTTC.

This clonotype was counted a few times. This sequence joins TRBV28 and TRBJ2-1; possibly TRBD2 for D (6 bases). This CDR3 contains 15 residues. V shed 3 bases and J shed 7 bases, with 16 bases lying between them. CDR1 and CDR2 (germline): MDHEN, SYDVKM. CDR3 DNA: TGTGCCAGCAGTTTTTCCAACCAGGCGGGGAATGAGCAGTTCTTC. As protein: CASSFSNQAGNEQFF.

The chain recombines TRBV7-9 with TRBJ1-1; 8 bases match TRBD1. CDR1 is SEHNR, CDR2 FQNEAQ, per germline (reference sequence). V gave up 6 bases and J gave up 3 bases; unmatched junction bases: 6. This CDR3 has 14 residues. CDR3 nucleotides: TGTGCCAGCAGGGCAGGGGGCGGAGACACTGAAGCTTTCTTT. It specifies CASRAGGGDTEAFF.

This clonotype showed up just a few times. The gene calls are TRBV6-8 and TRBJ1-1; no reliable D call. The CDR3 sequence is 12 residues long. In germline, CDR1 is MNHGY, CDR2 SAAAGT. V was trimmed by 5 bases and J by 2 bases, leaving 6 bases between them. CDR3 residues: CASSSRNTEAFF. CDR3 coding DNA: TGTGCCAGCAGTAGTCGTAACACTGAAGCTTTCTTT.

This clonotype was detected only a few times. The V and J genes are TRBV18 and TRBJ2-7, with a tentative D call TRBD2 (6 bases). The CDR3 extends over 14 amino acids. V shed 5 bases and J shed 4 bases, with 15 bases lying between them. CDR1 KGHSH and CDR2 LQKENI come from the germline V gene. DNA for the CDR3: TGTGCCAGCTCATATTACGGGGGATCATACGAGCAGTACTTC. Translating gives CASSYYGGSYEQYF.

This clonotype was detected a few times. The chain combines TRBV19 with TRBJ2-1; D tentatively fits TRBD1 or TRBD2 (7 bases each). Germline values: CDR1 LNHDA, CDR2 SQIVND (reference sequence). The CDR3 is made up of 15 amino acids. V lost 3 bases and J lost 6, with 15 bases in between. The CDR3 sequence is CASSMVSGGGNEQFF. The CDR3 DNA follows: TGTGCCAGTAGTATGGTTTCAGGGGGGGGCAATGAGCAGTTCTTC.

This clonotype counts as large. The V and J genes are TRBV7-8 and TRBJ2-1; D might be TRBD2 (6 bases). The germline V and J ends were trimmed by 2 bases and 2 bases, with 10 bases remaining between them. Germline lookup yields CDR1 SGHVS and CDR2 FQNEAQ. The CDR3 is 15 residues long. The CDR3 loop reads CASSLNSGPYNEQFF. The CDR3 nucleotides are TGTGCCAGCAGCTTAAATAGCGGACCCTACAATGAGCAGTTCTTC. Drawing the rest from reference TRBV7-8 and TRBJ2-1, the complete variable domain is GAGVSQSPRYKVAKRGQDVALRCDPISGHVSLFWYQQALGQGPEFLTYFQNEAQLDKSGLPSDRFFAERPEGSVSTLKIQRTQQEDSAVYLCASSLNSGPYNEQFFGPGTRLTVL.

The V and J genes are TRBV6-1 and TRBJ2-7; 8 bases line up with TRBD1. The CDR3 spans 14 residues. Germline V gives CDR1 MNHNS, CDR2 SASEGT. Unmatched junction bases numbered 5, after V lost 4 bases and J lost 3 bases. CDR3 region: CASSGRGRSYEQYF. The CDR3 coding sequence is TGTGCCAGCAGTGGCAGGGGGCGAAGCTACGAGCAGTACTTC.

V is TRBV7-2 and J is TRBJ2-3, with 8 bases fitting TRBD2. In germline, CDR1 is SGHTA, CDR2 FQGNSA. The V and J ends lost 5 bases and 4 bases, in that order; junction bases with no gene match: 11. The CDR3 has 16 residues. This chain's CDR3 is CASSTTSGGYSDTQYF. The CDR3 bases are TGTGCCAGCAGCACCACTAGCGGAGGGTACTCAGATACGCAGTATTTT.

A single count supports this clonotype. V usage is TRBV7-9 and J usage is TRBJ1-1, with 7 bases lining up with TRBD1. V shed 4 bases, J shed 8 bases, and the junction held 1 base outside the gene matches. Germline V gene lookup returns CDR1 SEHNR and CDR2 FQNEAQ (reference sequence). The CDR3 contains 11 residues. The CDR3 DNA reads as TGTGCCAGCAGCTCGGACAGGGAAGCTTTCTTT. Translation: CASSSDREAFF.

This clonotype was seen more than once but under ten times. This chain uses TRBV7-2 with TRBJ1-5; D is possibly TRBD1 (6 bases). The V end lost 5 bases, the J end lost 7 bases, and 15 bases lay between the germline ends. The germline V gene has CDR1 SGHTA and CDR2 FQGNSA. The CDR3 loop spans 14 amino acids. In DNA form, the CDR3 reads TGTGCCAGCAGCCCTCCGGGTGGGGGCCAGCCCCAGCATTTT. Translation: CASSPPGGGQPQHF.

V gene TRBV7-9 combines with J gene TRBJ2-5; D remains unclear. Trimming took off 1 base at V and 5 bases at J, with 11 bases between the two ends. Germline V CDR1 and CDR2: SEHNR, FQNEAQ (reference sequence). CDR3 length: 14 residues. This chain's CDR3 is CASSLVSGWETQYF. CDR3 DNA: TGTGCCAGCAGCTTAGTTTCCGGCTGGGAGACCCAGTACTTC.

This clonotype has only a few counts. This rearrangement joins TRBV6-6 to TRBJ2-1; D possibly corresponds to TRBD1 (8 bases). Trimming stripped 2 bases from V and 7 bases from J, with 15 bases between. The CDR3 is 15 residues long. Germline values: CDR1 MNHNY, CDR2 SVGAGI (reference sequence). Written as DNA, the CDR3 is TGTGCCAGCAGTTACCTAGGACAGGGAGGGAATGAGCAGTTCTTC. The encoded protein is CASSYLGQGGNEQFF.

This chain connects TRBV7-4 to TRBJ2-7; 10 bases line up with TRBD2. V lost 1 base and J lost 4; bases outside the gene matches: 4. The CDR3 is 15 amino acids. CDR1 is SGHVT and CDR2 is SQSDAQ in the germline V gene. CDR3 in DNA: TGTGCCAGCAGCTTAGAGGCTAGCGGGAGTTACGAGCAGTACTTC. Amino acids: CASSLEASGSYEQYF.

This rearrangement joins TRBV6-1 to TRBJ1-2; TRBD1 might be the D (5 bases). Between the trimmed V and J ends, which lost 6 bases and 8 bases, there was a span of 16 bases. The CDR3 extends over 13 amino acids. Germline V gives CDR1 MNHNS, CDR2 SASEGT. The CDR3 DNA sequence: TGTGCCAGCAGCGGTATCAGGGCTAAGGGCTACACCTTC. Its translation is CASSGIRAKGYTF.

The V gene is TRBV7-6, the J gene TRBJ2-7, with a possible D match to TRBD2 (5 bases). Trimming took off 3 bases at V and 5 bases at J, with 11 bases between the two ends. The CDR3 length is 13 residues. CDR1 SGHVS and CDR2 FNYEAQ come from the germline V gene. This CDR3 is CASSFAPGNEQYF. Here the CDR3 DNA reads TGTGCCAGCAGCTTTGCCCCGGGGAACGAGCAGTACTTC.

This clonotype was counted many times. J is TRBJ1-5 and V is TRBV12-3 or TRBV12-4, with a weak D call TRBD1 (6 bases). The CDR3 has 17 residues. The V gene lost 1 base and the J gene lost 5 bases, with 18 bases spanning the gap. CDR3 sequence: CASSLGRGGAPHQPQHF. The CDR3 DNA follows: TGTGCCAGCAGTTTAGGCCGGGGGGGGGCACCCCATCAGCCCCAGCATTTT.

The V and J genes are TRBV24-1 and TRBJ2-5; 7 nucleotides match TRBD2. Germline CDR1 is KGHDR and CDR2 is SFDVKD. Unmatched junction bases numbered 2, after V lost 9 bases and J lost 5 bases. This CDR3 has 11 residues. CDR3 nucleotide sequence: TGTGCCACCGTGGGGGGGGAGACCCAGTACTTC. It encodes CATVGGETQYF.

This clonotype was picked up a small number of times. This chain joins TRBV7-2 and TRBJ2-7, with D possibly TRBD2 on 5 matching bases. The CDR3 length is 13 residues. The germline V and J ends were trimmed by 5 bases and 4 bases, with 12 bases remaining between them. Germline V gives CDR1 SGHTA, CDR2 FQGNSA. CDR3 sequence: CASSPGGGYEQYF. The CDR3 DNA follows: TGTGCCAGCAGCCCCGGTGGAGGTTACGAGCAGTACTTC.

This clonotype was picked up a small number of times. The rearrangement links TRBV7-9 to TRBJ2-1, with 10 positions matching TRBD2. The J segment lost 4 bases and the V segment lost 2 bases, leaving 5 bases of the junction unmatched. CDR1 and CDR2 (germline): SEHNR, FQNEAQ (reference sequence). This CDR3 comprises 16 residues. The CDR3, as DNA: TGTGCCAGCAGCTTACAAGCGGGAGGGCCGTACAATGAGCAGTTCTTC. It yields the protein CASSLQAGGPYNEQFF.

The V call is TRBV27, the J call TRBJ2-1; 7 bases map to TRBD1. The CDR3 is made up of 15 amino acids. Trimming took 0 bases from V and 6 from J; bases not matched to a gene: 5. Per germline, CDR1 MNHEY and CDR2 SMNVEV (reference sequence). The CDR3 spells CASSLSWGQFNEQFF. The DNA for the CDR3 is TGTGCCAGCAGTTTATCGTGGGGACAGTTCAATGAGCAGTTCTTC.